The clone carrying this T cell receptor beta chain was seen a few times. The antigen remains unidentified. These data belong to a study of a mutant IDH1 vaccine in newly diagnosed glioma. The wider study: Patients under treatment included roughly 62% males and approximately 38% females and had a mean age of around 37 years. Earlier care involved radiotherapy, temozolomide, or both, and the majority received both.

The time point here: week 23, last vaccination. Doses consisted of 300 ug of mutant IDH1 20-mer peptide each, paired with topical imiquimod. This CDR3 is built from 12 residues. Trimming pared 5 bases from V and 6 bases from J, leaving 11 bases between. Per germline, CDR1 GTSNPN and CDR2 SVGIG (reference sequence). Sequencing used immunoSEQ multiplex PCR; TCRdb keeps in-frame clones, though not all of them. This table has some 80,000 clones, approximately 85% appearing once. The V call is TRBV30, the J call TRBJ1-5; weak D call: TRBD1 (6 bases). The origin of this receptor is a woman aged 45-60 years with glioma. Here the sequenced sample was PBMCs, taken from a glioma patient whose treatment included an IDH1 peptide vaccine. The CDR3 DNA reads TGTGCCTGGGGTAGGGGGATTCAGCCCCAGCATTTT. This codes for CAWGRGIQPQHF.